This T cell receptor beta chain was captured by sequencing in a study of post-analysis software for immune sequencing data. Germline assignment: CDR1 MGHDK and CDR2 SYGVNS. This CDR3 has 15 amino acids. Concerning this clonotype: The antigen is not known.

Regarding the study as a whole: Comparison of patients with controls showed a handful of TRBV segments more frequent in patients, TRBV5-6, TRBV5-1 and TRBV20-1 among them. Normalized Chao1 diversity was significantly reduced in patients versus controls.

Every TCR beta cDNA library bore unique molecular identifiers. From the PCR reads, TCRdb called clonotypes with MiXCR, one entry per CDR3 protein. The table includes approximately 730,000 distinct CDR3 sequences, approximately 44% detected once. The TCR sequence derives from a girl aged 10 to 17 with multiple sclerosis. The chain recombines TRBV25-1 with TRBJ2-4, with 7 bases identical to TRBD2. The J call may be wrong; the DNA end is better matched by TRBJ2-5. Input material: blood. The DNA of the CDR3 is TGTGCCAGCAGTGATGCGCTAGCGGCACAAGAGACCCAGTACTTC. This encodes CASSDALAAQETQYF.